The 22 T cell receptor beta chains below were found in one sample sequenced in a study of blood T cell repertoires in COVID-19. Clones were sequenced by immunoSEQ multiplex PCR, and TCRdb holds only the in-frame ones, with some missing. The table shows 140,000 or so clones, with 84% occurring only once. Sequencing used peripheral blood. These receptors came from a human donor in a cohort sampled during active COVID-19.

The chain is built from TRBV3-1 (or the pseudogene TRBV3-2) and TRBJ1-3; a possible D gene is TRBD1 (5 bases). From germline, CDR1 is LGHDT and CDR2 YNNKEL (reference sequence). This CDR3 comprises 15 residues. V lost 6 bases to trimming and J lost 1 base, with 13 bases between them. In nucleotides, the CDR3 is TGTGCCAGCAGTCCTCAGGGAAATTCTGGAAACACCATATATTTT. It yields the protein CASSPQGNSGNTIYF.

This chain connects TRBV5-1 to TRBJ1-3, with TRBD1 matching 8 bases. CDR1 is SGHRS, CDR2 YFSETQ, per germline. The length of the CDR3 is 14 residues. With 0 bases clipped from V and 4 bases from J, the junction kept 0 bases outside the gene matches. The CDR3, as DNA: TGCGCCAGCAGCTTGGCAGGGGGCGGAAACACCATATATTTT. It is translated as CASSLAGGGNTIYF.

The chain carries TRBV27 and TRBJ2-3; D may be TRBD2 (6 bases). This CDR3 has 19 amino acids. Germline loops: CDR1 MNHEY, CDR2 SMNVEV (reference sequence). With 5 bases removed from V and 0 bases from J, the gap between germline ends came to 24 bases. CDR3 in DNA: TGTGCCAGCAGTCCCCCGGGACTCGGGACCACTTCTAGCACAGATACGCAGTATTTT. The encoded protein is CASSPPGLGTTSSTDTQYF.

This clone showed up just once. The gene calls are TRBV5-1 and TRBJ2-4, with 8 bases fitting TRBD1. CDR3 length equals 14 residues. V was pared by 4 bases and J by 4 bases, with 4 bases of the junction left unmatched. Germline lookup yields CDR1 SGHRS and CDR2 YFSETQ. The CDR3 region is CASSGGQGKNIQYF. CDR3 sequence (DNA): TGCGCCAGCAGCGGAGGACAGGGTAAAAACATTCAGTACTTC. Filled out from reference TRBV5-1 and TRBJ2-4, the complete variable domain reads KAGVTQTPRYLIKTRGQQVTLSCSPISGHRSVSWYQQTPGQGLQFLFEYFSETQRNKGNFPGRFSGRQFSNSRSEMNVSTLELGDSALYLCASSGGQGKNIQYFGAGTRLSVL.

The gene calls are TRBV28 and TRBJ2-5; D perhaps matches TRBD1 (6 bases). The CDR3 spans 15 residues. Trimming pared 3 bases from V and 2 bases from J, leaving 13 bases between. The germline V gene encodes CDR1 MDHEN and CDR2 SYDVKM. CDR3 DNA: TGTGCCAGCAGTTTCCGTCGGGACAAGCAAGAGACCCAGTACTTC. It translates to CASSFRRDKQETQYF.

V gene TRBV21-1 combines with J gene TRBJ1-5; the table's D call TRBD1 went unverified against the DNA. TRBV21-1 is given as a pseudogene. This CDR3 has 17 residues. The DNA for the CDR3 is TGTGCCAGCAGGGGGACAGGGATGGAGGATAGCAATCAGCCCCAGCATTTT. Translation: CASRGTGMEDSNQPQHF.

The gene calls are TRBV4-1 and TRBJ2-7; weak D call: TRBD2 (6 bases). CDR1 MGHRA and CDR2 YSYEKL come from the germline V gene. Trimming removed 4 bases at V and 3 bases at J, with 13 bases between. The CDR3 length is 14 residues. The CDR3 DNA sequence: TGCGCCAGCAGCCCCGCGGAGGGCGGCTACGAGCAGTACTTC. The encoded protein is CASSPAEGGYEQYF.

The CDR3 DNA reads as TGTGCCAGCAGGGGACTAGCGGGGGAAGAGACCCAGTACTTC. Translating it yields CASRGLAGEETQYF. This chain uses TRBV6-5 with TRBJ2-5; the match to TRBD2 covers 14 bases. CDR3 size: 14 residues. Looked up from germline, CDR1 is MNHEY and CDR2 is SVGAGI. With 6 bases clipped from V and 3 bases from J, the junction kept 0 bases outside the gene matches.

The CDR3 bases are TGTGCCACCAGTGATACTCACGGGGGGCGGAACGAGCAGTACTTC. Translated, it gives CATSDTHGGRNEQYF. The V call is TRBV24-1, the J call TRBJ2-7; D might be TRBD2 (7 bases). The V gene's germline CDR1 is KGHDR and CDR2 SFDVKD. Trimming stripped 3 bases from V and 5 bases from J, with 16 bases between. CDR3 length equals 15 residues.

DNA of the CDR3: TGTGCCAGCAGCTCACAGAGAAATTCACCCCTCCACTTT. It is translated as CASSSQRNSPLHF. The J gene is TRBJ1-6, the V gene TRBV7-2, with unresolved D. V was pared by 4 bases and J by 7 bases, with 8 bases between. The CDR3 is 13 amino acids. Germline CDR1 SGHTA, CDR2 FQGNSA.

J is TRBJ1-1 and V is TRBV7-2; D gene uncertain. Trimming removed 6 bases at V and 1 base at J, with 9 bases between. Germline V gene sequence: CDR1 SGHTA, CDR2 FQGNSA. The CDR3 has 13 residues. The CDR3 coding sequence is TGTGCCAGCAGTTCCGCTACGAACACTGAAGCTTTCTTT. Amino acid sequence: CASSSATNTEAFF.

The chain employs TRBV10-1 and TRBJ2-1; no reliable D call. Germline CDR1 WNHNN, CDR2 SYGVQD (reference sequence). V shed 4 bases and J shed 2 bases, with 12 bases lying between them. This CDR3 is 15 amino acids long. CDR3 nucleotide sequence: TGCGCCAGCAGTGGGAGTCAGTGGACCTACAATGAGCAGTTCTTC. It translates to CASSGSQWTYNEQFF.

This chain joins TRBV6-5 and TRBJ1-5; no clear D. The germline V gene has CDR1 MNHEY and CDR2 SVGAGI. Trimming pared 2 bases from V and 0 bases from J, leaving 8 bases between. The CDR3 extends over 15 amino acids. The CDR3 bases are TGTGCCAGCAGTTACACCTCCAGTAGCAATCAGCCCCAGCATTTT. Its protein is CASSYTSSSNQPQHF.

V and J are TRBV6-2 or TRBV6-3 and TRBJ2-2; a weak D match, TRBD2 (5 bases). This CDR3 comprises 17 residues. Germline lookup yields CDR1 MNHEY and CDR2 SVGEGT. The V and J ends lost 2 bases and 4 bases respectively, with 17 bases between them. The CDR3 is CASSYPRPGGTTGELFF. The DNA for the CDR3 is TGTGCCAGCAGTTACCCACGGCCAGGAGGAACCACCGGGGAGCTGTTTTTT.

CDR3 protein: CASSLASDRPNEKLFF. For the CDR3, the DNA is TGTGCCAGCAGCTTGGCCTCCGACAGACCAAATGAAAAACTGTTTTTT. The V and J genes are TRBV5-4 and TRBJ1-4, with D possibly being TRBD1 (5 bases). CDR1 and CDR2 (germline): SGHNT, YYREEE (reference sequence). Deletions cut 0 bases from V and 5 bases from J, with 14 bases between. The CDR3 is 16 amino acids.

The rearrangement joins TRBV5-1 to TRBJ2-7, with 14 bases aligning to TRBD2. The CDR3 is 17 amino acids. V shed 4 bases, J shed 4 bases, and the junction held 10 bases outside the gene matches. The germline V gene encodes CDR1 SGHRS and CDR2 YFSETQ. CDR3: CASSTGLAGGDVYEQYF. The CDR3, as DNA: TGCGCCAGCAGCACCGGACTAGCGGGGGGCGACGTTTACGAGCAGTACTTC.

The J gene is TRBJ2-2, the V gene TRBV9; 7 bases are a match to TRBD2. Trimming cost V 0 bases and J 5 bases; bases outside gene matches: 13. CDR3 size: 18 residues. Germline V gene sequence: CDR1 SGDLS, CDR2 YYNGEE. The CDR3 DNA follows: TGTGCCAGCAGCGTAGGACTTGGGGCGGGGGTCCCTACCGGGGAGCTGTTTTTT. Translating it yields CASSVGLGAGVPTGELFF.

The rearrangement joins TRBV10-2 to TRBJ2-1; 7 bases align to TRBD1. This CDR3 is built from 14 residues. Looked up from germline, CDR1 is WSHSY and CDR2 is SAAADI. The V and J ends lost 9 bases and 5 bases, in that order; junction bases with no gene match: 10. CDR3 loop: CARFMRDSHNEQFF. DNA for the CDR3: TGCGCCAGGTTCATGAGGGACAGCCACAATGAGCAGTTCTTC.

The rearrangement joins TRBV18 to TRBJ2-3; D is possibly TRBD1 (6 bases). The CDR3 covers 14 residues. The ends were cut back, 2 bases at V and 4 bases at J, with 10 bases in the middle. Germline V gene lookup returns CDR1 KGHSH and CDR2 LQKENI. The CDR3 DNA reads as TGTGCCAGCTCACCAACAGGGTTTCCAGATACGCAGTATTTT. This gives the protein CASSPTGFPDTQYF.

This rearrangement joins TRBV9 to TRBJ2-2; D is perhaps TRBD2 (5 bases). Germline V gives CDR1 SGDLS, CDR2 YYNGEE. Trimming took off 6 bases at V and 4 bases at J, with 16 bases between the two ends. The CDR3 spans 15 residues. CDR3 coding DNA: TGTGCCAGCACCGAGGGAAGGGTATCCACCGGGGAGCTGTTTTTT. Translation gives CASTEGRVSTGELFF.

This clone was seen only a few times. The CDR3 DNA is TGTGCCAGCACGGAGGGACGATCACCCCTCCACTTT. It translates to CASTEGRSPLHF. The gene calls are TRBV28 and TRBJ1-6, with D perhaps TRBD1 (5 bases). Between the trimmed V and J ends, which lost 7 bases and 10 bases, there was a span of 11 bases. CDR3 length: 12 amino acids. The V gene's germline CDR1 is MDHEN and CDR2 SYDVKM.

The chain links TRBV18 to TRBJ1-2; unclear D gene. Per the germline V gene, CDR1 is KGHSH and CDR2 is LQKENI. V was pared by 0 bases and J by 4 bases, with 9 bases between. The CDR3 spans 14 residues. CDR3 sequence: CASSPPSSSYGYTF. The CDR3 DNA reads as TGTGCCAGCTCACCACCCTCCTCCAGCTATGGCTACACCTTC. The full variable domain, rest sourced from reference TRBV18 and TRBJ1-2, is NAGVMQNPRHLVRRRGQEARLRCSPMKGHSHVYWYRQLPEEGLKFMVYLQKENIIDESGMPKERFSAEFPKEGPSILRIQQVVRGDSAAYFCASSPPSSSYGYTFGSGTRLTVV.